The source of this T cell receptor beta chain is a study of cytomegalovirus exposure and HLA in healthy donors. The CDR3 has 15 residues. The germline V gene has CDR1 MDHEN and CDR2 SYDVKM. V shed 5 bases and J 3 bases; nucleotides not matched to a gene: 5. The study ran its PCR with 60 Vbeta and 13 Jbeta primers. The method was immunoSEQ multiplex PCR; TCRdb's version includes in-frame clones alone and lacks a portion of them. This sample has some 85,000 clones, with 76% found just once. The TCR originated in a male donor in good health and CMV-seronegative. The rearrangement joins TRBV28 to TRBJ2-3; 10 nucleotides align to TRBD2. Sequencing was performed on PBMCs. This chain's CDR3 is CASSPGLAETDTQYF. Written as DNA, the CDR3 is TGTGCCAGCAGTCCCGGACTAGCGGAGACAGATACGCAGTATTTT. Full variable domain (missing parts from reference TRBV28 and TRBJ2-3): DVKVTQSSRYLVKRTGEKVFLECVQDMDHENMFWYRQDPGLGLRLIYFSYDVKMKEKGDIPEGYSVSREKKERFSLILESASTNQTSMYLCASSPGLAETDTQYFGPGTRLTVL.